The 27 T cell receptor beta chains below were found in one sample sequenced in a study of blood T cell repertoires in COVID-19. Sequenced by immunoSEQ multiplex PCR; TCRdb stores in-frame clones only, minus some. The repertoire holds around 130,000 clones, with 75% to 85% as singletons. The sample consisted of peripheral blood. All receptors derive from a human donor in a cohort sampled during active COVID-19.

This chain links TRBV14 with TRBJ2-1; 7 bases map to TRBD1. J lost 3 bases, V lost 4 bases, and 9 bases had no gene match. Germline-derived CDR1 and CDR2 are SGHDN and FVKESK. The CDR3 length is 16 residues. Here the CDR3 DNA reads TGTGCCAGCAGCCGACGCCGGGACAGTCTCTACAATGAGCAGTTCTTC. This encodes CASSRRRDSLYNEQFF.

The chain employs TRBV4-3 and TRBJ2-7; no clear D. The CDR3 totals 14 residues. Trimming took off 0 bases at V and 3 bases at J, with 9 bases between the two ends. In germline, CDR1 is LGHNA, CDR2 YSLEER. The DNA for the CDR3 is TGCGCCAGCAGCCAAGACCCACAGTACTACGAGCAGTACTTC. It encodes CASSQDPQYYEQYF.

The chain carries TRBV29-1 and TRBJ1-3; 7 nucleotides agree with TRBD1. In germline, CDR1 is SQVTM, CDR2 ANQGSEA. CDR3 length: 12 amino acids. The V gene end was trimmed by 7 bases and the J gene end by 4 bases; junction bases not matched to a gene: 4. As DNA, the CDR3 is TGCAGCGCAACAGGGGACGGAAACACCATATATTTT. Protein: CSATGDGNTIYF.

This clone appeared a single time. Other DNA sequences from this sample encode an identical CDR3 as well. J is TRBJ2-3 and V is TRBV19; TRBD1 matches 9 bases. Trimming took 3 bases from V and 3 from J; bases not matched to a gene: 1. Germline V gene lookup returns CDR1 LNHDA and CDR2 SQIVND (reference sequence). This CDR3 comprises 14 residues. The CDR3 coding sequence is TGTGCCAGTAGTATCGGACAGGGGACAGATACGCAGTATTTT. As protein: CASSIGQGTDTQYF.

This clone was picked up one time. The rearrangement links TRBV6-5 to TRBJ2-1, with 10 nucleotides matching TRBD2. The CDR3 contains 14 residues. Germline CDR1 MNHEY, CDR2 SVGAGI. V lost 7 bases to trimming and J lost 8 bases; unmatched junction nucleotides: 8. CDR3 in DNA: TGTGCCAGCAAATATAGCGGGGGGTTCGATGAGCAGTTCTTC. Protein product: CASKYSGGFDEQFF.

The CDR3 region is CASSLGGTGGDGYTF. The CDR3 region has the DNA TGCGCCAGCAGCTTGGGTGGGACAGGGGGCGATGGCTACACCTTC. The chain employs TRBV5-1 and TRBJ1-2; TRBD1 aligns across 12 bases. The CDR3 contains 15 residues. V gave up 0 bases and J gave up 6 bases; unmatched junction bases: 3. Germline CDR1 reads SGHRS; CDR2 reads YFSETQ.

The V gene is TRBV19, the J gene TRBJ1-1, with 9 bases matching TRBD1. The CDR3 is 13 residues long. Germline V gene lookup returns CDR1 LNHDA and CDR2 SQIVND (reference sequence). Unmatched junction bases numbered 4, after V lost 3 bases and J lost 8 bases. The CDR3 coding sequence is TGTGCCAGTAGTATCGGGACAGGGCGCGAAGCTTTCTTT. It translates to CASSIGTGREAFF.

The chain recombines TRBV18 with TRBJ2-2; D ambiguous. Per the germline V gene, CDR1 is KGHSH and CDR2 is LQKENI. V was shortened by 2 bases and J by 0 bases, with 10 bases between the two germline ends. The CDR3 contains 16 residues. The CDR3 DNA follows: TGTGCCAGCTCACCAGTCCTAGTCGCGAACACCGGGGAGCTGTTTTTT. Residues: CASSPVLVANTGELFF.

The chain links TRBV5-6 to TRBJ1-2, with D possibly TRBD1 on 6 matching bases. Looked up from germline, CDR1 is SGHDT and CDR2 is YYEEEE. V was shortened by 4 bases and J by 4 bases, with 8 bases between the two germline ends. The CDR3 has 12 amino acids. For the CDR3, the DNA is TGTGCCAGCAGCCGGACAGCCTATGGCTACACCTTC. It translates to CASSRTAYGYTF.

The J gene is TRBJ1-1, the V gene TRBV29-1; a weak D match, TRBD1 (5 bases). The germline CDR1 and CDR2 sequences are SQVTM and ANQGSEA. This CDR3 is 15 amino acids long. V was shortened by 4 bases and J by 0 bases, with 15 bases between the two germline ends. CDR3 residues: CSVVMAGWVNTEAFF. Written as DNA, the CDR3 is TGCAGCGTTGTAATGGCAGGGTGGGTGAACACTGAAGCTTTCTTT.

CDR3 nucleotide sequence: TGCAGTGTTTGGGAGGGGCCCCCCACAGATACGCAGTATTTT. Translated: CSVWEGPPTDTQYF. The V call is TRBV29-1, the J call TRBJ2-3; TRBD2 matches 7 bases. The length of the CDR3 is 14 residues. The V gene's germline CDR1 is SQVTM and CDR2 ANQGSEA.

The CDR3 region is CASKGQASYEQYF. The CDR3 DNA is TGTGCCAGCAAGGGACAGGCCTCCTACGAGCAGTACTTC. V and J are TRBV6-6 and TRBJ2-7, with 8 bases matching TRBD1. Germline lookup yields CDR1 MNHNY and CDR2 SVGAGI (reference sequence). V shed 7 bases and J 0 bases; nucleotides not matched to a gene: 2. The CDR3 contains 13 residues.

The genes are TRBV5-1 and TRBJ1-2, with 7 bases that match TRBD1. J gave up 3 bases and V 1 base, and 12 bases lay outside the gene matches. The CDR3 has 17 amino acids. Per germline, CDR1 SGHRS and CDR2 YFSETQ. CDR3 sequence: CASSLTPRSGGDYGYTF. The CDR3 nucleotides are TGCGCCAGCAGCTTGACCCCGAGGTCAGGGGGTGACTATGGCTACACCTTC.

The chain uses TRBV6-5 and TRBJ1-1; 7 nucleotides line up with TRBD1. CDR1 is MNHEY and CDR2 is SVGAGI in the germline V gene. V shed 5 bases, J shed 1 base, and the junction held 7 bases outside the gene matches. The CDR3 runs 15 residues. CDR3 sequence: CASSTTGTANTEAFF. CDR3 coding DNA: TGTGCCAGCAGTACCACCGGGACAGCGAACACTGAAGCTTTCTTT.

The chain employs TRBV10-1 and TRBJ2-1; perhaps TRBD2 as D (6 bases). CDR1 WNHNN and CDR2 SYGVQD come from the germline V gene (reference sequence). The CDR3 runs to 16 residues. V lost 0 bases and J lost 0, with 9 bases in between. CDR3 loop: CASSESRTTSYNEQFF. CDR3 DNA: TGCGCCAGCAGTGAGTCTCGGACTACCTCCTACAATGAGCAGTTCTTC.

This clone was counted ten times or more. Other DNA sequences in this sample translate to the same CDR3. J is TRBJ1-5 and V is TRBV19; maybe TRBD1 (5 bases). V gave up 1 base and J gave up 6 bases, with 13 bases separating them. The CDR3 is 15 residues long. In germline, CDR1 is LNHDA, CDR2 SQIVND (reference sequence). Here the CDR3 DNA reads TGTGCCAGTAGTATAGGGGGTGGGGGGTTTCAGCCCCAGCATTTT. Amino acids: CASSIGGGGFQPQHF.

The V call is TRBV9, the J call TRBJ2-1; 7 nucleotides agree with TRBD2. V was pared by 0 bases and J by 7 bases, with 7 bases of the junction left unmatched. Germline CDR1 reads SGDLS; CDR2 reads YYNGEE. The CDR3 covers 15 residues. CDR3 DNA sequence: TGTGCCAGCAGCGTAGAATCCGGGGGGAGGAATGAGCAGTTCTTC. Translated: CASSVESGGRNEQFF.

The chain is built from TRBV18 and TRBJ2-4, with D possibly TRBD1 on 6 matching bases. Trimming cost V 6 bases and J 15 bases, with 18 bases left between them. The CDR3 is 12 residues long. Germline assignment: CDR1 KGHSH and CDR2 LQKENI. CDR3 in DNA: TGTGCCAGCTCCCCGAACAGGGAATCTTGGTACTTC. This translates into CASSPNRESWYF.

This clone was observed a few times. The chain joins TRBV6-5 to TRBJ2-3; 12 nucleotides align to TRBD2. Germline values: CDR1 MNHEY, CDR2 SVGAGI. The CDR3 runs 16 residues. After removal of 4 bases from V and 5 bases from J, the junction contained 7 bases not matched to a gene. The CDR3 sequence: CASSSLLAGGIDTQYF. The CDR3 DNA sequence: TGTGCCAGCAGTTCTCTACTAGCGGGGGGTATAGATACGCAGTATTTT.

The chain recombines TRBV7-7 with TRBJ2-5, with 7 nucleotides matching TRBD2. The CDR3 loop spans 15 amino acids. Trimming took 5 bases from V and 7 from J; bases not matched to a gene: 13. The germline V gene has CDR1 SSHAT and CDR2 FNYEAQ (reference sequence). The CDR3 nucleotides are TGTGCCAGCAGCACGTCTAGCGGTGGGCCGGGGACCCAGTACTTC. It yields the protein CASSTSSGGPGTQYF.

The rearrangement links TRBV11-2 to TRBJ2-3; TRBD2 agrees at 8 bases. This CDR3 spans 16 amino acids. Germline CDR1 SGHAT, CDR2 FQNNGV. V lost 5 bases to trimming and J lost 3 bases; unmatched junction nucleotides: 10. CDR3 sequence reads: CASSPGGLVGTDTQYF. The CDR3 nucleotides are TGTGCCAGCAGCCCGGGGGGGCTAGTAGGTACAGATACGCAGTATTTT.

The rearrangement links TRBV7-9 to TRBJ1-2; 7 positions agree with TRBD1. The V and J ends lost 5 bases and 6 bases, in that order; junction bases with no gene match: 9. Germline loops: CDR1 SEHNR, CDR2 FQNEAQ (reference sequence). CDR3 size: 14 residues. The CDR3 DNA follows: TGTGCCAGCAGCGGACTGACAGGGTCCAATGGCTACACCTTC. Amino acid sequence: CASSGLTGSNGYTF.

The chain is built from TRBV2 and TRBJ1-2, with D unresolved. This CDR3 has 13 amino acids. V lost 6 bases and J lost 2, with 10 bases in between. Germline V gene data show CDR1 as SNHLY and CDR2 as FYNNEI. The CDR3 DNA reads TGTGCCAGCAGAGAGACGGGAAACTATGGCTACACCTTC. Translated: CASRETGNYGYTF.

V gene TRBV16 combines with J gene TRBJ1-1, with no clear D. Looked up from germline, CDR1 is KGHSY and CDR2 is FQNENV. The CDR3 spans 12 residues. V was trimmed by 4 bases and J by 3 bases, leaving 6 bases between them. CDR3 in DNA: TGTGCCAGCAGCCTGAGCTACACTGAAGCTTTCTTT. It encodes CASSLSYTEAFF.

This chain uses TRBV18 with TRBJ2-4; 10 bases are a match to TRBD1. The junction had 2 bases not matched to a gene; V was cut back by 2 bases and J by 1 base. Per the germline V gene, CDR1 is KGHSH and CDR2 is LQKENI. CDR3 length: 16 residues. The CDR3 coding sequence is TGTGCCAGCTCACCAGGGACAGGGGTGGCCAAAAACATTCAGTACTTC. It is translated as CASSPGTGVAKNIQYF.

V and J are TRBV14 and TRBJ1-1; D not certain. Per germline, CDR1 SGHDN and CDR2 FVKESK. The V end lost 3 bases, the J end lost 4 bases, and 9 bases lay between the germline ends. This CDR3 has 13 amino acids. The DNA for the CDR3 is TGTGCCAGCAGCCAGTCTGCGGGCACTGAAGCTTTCTTT. This translates into CASSQSAGTEAFF.

V is TRBV5-1 and J is TRBJ2-3; TRBD2 is a possible D gene (5 bases). The V and J ends lost 7 bases and 0 bases respectively, with 12 bases between them. Per germline, CDR1 SGHRS and CDR2 YFSETQ. This CDR3 has 14 amino acids. The DNA of the CDR3 is TGCGCCAGCGGTGGCGGGCTTAGCACAGATACGCAGTATTTT. Amino acid sequence: CASGGGLSTDTQYF.